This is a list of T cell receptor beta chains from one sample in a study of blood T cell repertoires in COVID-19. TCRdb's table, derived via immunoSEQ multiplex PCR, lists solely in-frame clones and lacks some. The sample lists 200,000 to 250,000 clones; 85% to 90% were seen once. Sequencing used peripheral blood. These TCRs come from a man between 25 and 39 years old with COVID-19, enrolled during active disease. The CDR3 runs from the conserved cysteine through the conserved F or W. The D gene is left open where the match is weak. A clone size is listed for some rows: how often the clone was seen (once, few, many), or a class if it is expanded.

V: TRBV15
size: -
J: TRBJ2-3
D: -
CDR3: CATSRSTDTQYF
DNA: TGTGCCACGAGTCGAAGCACAGATACGCAGTATTTT

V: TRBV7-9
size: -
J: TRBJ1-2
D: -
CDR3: CASSSFFGGRYGYTF
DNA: TGTGCCAGCAGCTCCTTCTTCGGGGGACGTTATGGCTACACCTTC

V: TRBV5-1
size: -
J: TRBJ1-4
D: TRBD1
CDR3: CASSFPLFGQGDRREKLFF
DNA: TGCGCCAGCAGCTTCCCGCTTTTCGGACAGGGGGACCGTAGGGAAAAACTGTTTTTT

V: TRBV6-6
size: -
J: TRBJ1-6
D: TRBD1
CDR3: CASTRQGRNSPLHF
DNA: TGTGCCAGCACCCGACAGGGGAGGAATTCACCCCTCCACTTT

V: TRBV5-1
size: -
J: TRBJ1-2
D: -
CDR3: CASSPGGESNYGYTF
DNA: TGCGCCAGCAGCCCGGGAGGGGAATCCAACTATGGCTACACCTTC

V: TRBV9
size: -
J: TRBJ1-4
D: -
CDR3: CASSGAPNEKLFF
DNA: TGTGCCAGCAGCGGGGCCCCAAATGAAAAACTGTTTTTT

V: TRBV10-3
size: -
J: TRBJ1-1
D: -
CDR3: CAISFSGRDTEAFF
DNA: TGTGCCATCAGTTTCTCAGGCAGGGACACTGAAGCTTTCTTT

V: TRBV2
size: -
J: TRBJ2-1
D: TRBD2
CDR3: CASSASSGSHPAEQFF
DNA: TGTGCCAGCAGTGCTTCTAGCGGGAGCCACCCTGCCGAGCAGTTCTTC

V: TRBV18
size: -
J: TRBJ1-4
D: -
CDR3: CASSPAFGEKLFF
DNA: TGTGCCAGCTCACCAGCCTTCGGGGAAAAACTGTTTTTT

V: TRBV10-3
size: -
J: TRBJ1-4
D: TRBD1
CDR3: CAISKTRQGVEEKLFF
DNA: TGTGCCATCAGTAAGACCCGACAGGGGGTTGAGGAAAAACTGTTTTTT

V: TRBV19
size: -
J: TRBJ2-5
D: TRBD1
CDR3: CASRDRVQETQYF
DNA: TGTGCCAGTAGGGACAGGGTTCAAGAGACCCAGTACTTC

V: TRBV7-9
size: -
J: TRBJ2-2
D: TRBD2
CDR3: CASSGKAGGTNTGELFF
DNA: TGTGCCAGCAGCGGCAAAGCGGGAGGGACGAACACCGGGGAGCTGTTTTTT

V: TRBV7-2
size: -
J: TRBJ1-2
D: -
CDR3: CASSSYRANYGYTF
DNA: TGTGCCAGCAGCTCCTACAGAGCTAACTATGGCTACACCTTC

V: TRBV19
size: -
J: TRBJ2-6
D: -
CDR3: CASSIENRVPRGANVLTF
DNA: TGTGCCAGTAGTATAGAGAACAGGGTACCCAGGGGGGCCAACGTCCTGACTTTC

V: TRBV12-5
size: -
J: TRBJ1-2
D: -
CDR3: CASGLVHSTGEKGGYTF
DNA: TGTGCTAGTGGTTTGGTACACTCGACAGGCGAAAAAGGTGGCTACACCTTC

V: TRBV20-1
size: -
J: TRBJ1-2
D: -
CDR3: CSAIQGAGYTF
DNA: TGCAGTGCCATCCAGGGTGCCGGCTACACCTTC

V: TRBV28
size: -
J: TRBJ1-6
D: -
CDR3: CASSFDSSNSPLHF
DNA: TGTGCCAGCAGTTTCGACAGCTCTAATTCACCCCTCCACTTT

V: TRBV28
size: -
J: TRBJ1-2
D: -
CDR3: CASSFPENYGYTF
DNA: TGTGCCAGCAGTTTTCCGGAGAACTATGGCTACACCTTC

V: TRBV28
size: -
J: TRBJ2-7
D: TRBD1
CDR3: CASSPSGQGSYEQYF
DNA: TGTGCCAGCAGTCCATCGGGACAGGGGTCTTACGAGCAGTACTTC

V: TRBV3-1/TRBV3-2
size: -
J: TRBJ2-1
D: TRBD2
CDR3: CASRRTSGYNEQFF
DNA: TGTGCCAGTCGTAGGACTAGCGGTTACAATGAGCAGTTCTTC

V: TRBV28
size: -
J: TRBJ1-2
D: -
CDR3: CASRFSDRPQLGYTF
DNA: TGTGCCAGCAGATTCTCAGACAGGCCACAGCTCGGCTACACCTTC

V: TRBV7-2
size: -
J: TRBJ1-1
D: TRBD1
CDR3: CASSFALFGTGLEAFF
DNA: TGTGCCAGCAGCTTCGCCCTCTTTGGGACAGGGCTTGAAGCTTTCTTT

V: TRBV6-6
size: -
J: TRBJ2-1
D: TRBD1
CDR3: CASSLRGQGTFKQFF
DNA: TGTGCCAGCAGTTTACGGGGACAGGGGACCTTTAAGCAGTTCTTC

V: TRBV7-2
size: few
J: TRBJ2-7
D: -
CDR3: CASSLAFGVYEQYF
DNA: TGTGCCAGCAGCTTAGCGTTCGGGGTCTACGAGCAGTACTTC

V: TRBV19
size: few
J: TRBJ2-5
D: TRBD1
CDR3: CASSIVARGPEETQYF
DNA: TGTGCCAGTAGTATAGTAGCCAGGGGGCCCGAAGAGACCCAGTACTTC

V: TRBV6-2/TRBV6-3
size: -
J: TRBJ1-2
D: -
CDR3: CASSDSPSNYGYTF
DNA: TGTGCCAGCAGTGACAGTCCTTCTAACTATGGCTACACCTTC

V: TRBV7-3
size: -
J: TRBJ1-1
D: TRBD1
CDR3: CASSLNTGGYTEAFF
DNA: TGTGCCAGCAGCTTAAATACAGGGGGATACACTGAAGCTTTCTTT

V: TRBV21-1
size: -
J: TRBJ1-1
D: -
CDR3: CASSKWCRPSPGQGARVTEAFF
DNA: TGTGCCAGCAGCAAGTGGTGCCGTCCCTCCCCCGGACAGGGGGCAAGAGTCACTGAAGCTTTCTTT

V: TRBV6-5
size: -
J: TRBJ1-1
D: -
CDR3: CASSYTPFTANTEAFF
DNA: TGTGCCAGCAGTTACACCCCGTTTACAGCGAACACTGAAGCTTTCTTT

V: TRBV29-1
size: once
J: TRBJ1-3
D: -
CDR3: CSVVRTGGGNTIYF
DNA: TGCAGCGTTGTCCGGACGGGAGGAGGAAACACCATATATTTT

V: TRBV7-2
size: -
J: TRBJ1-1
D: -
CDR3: CASSQPERDHRGTEAFF
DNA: TGTGCCAGCAGCCAACCGGAGCGGGACCACCGCGGCACTGAAGCTTTCTTT

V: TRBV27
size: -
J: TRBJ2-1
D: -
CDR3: CASSNPGPNEQFF
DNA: TGTGCCAGCAGTAATCCAGGGCCCAATGAGCAGTTCTTC

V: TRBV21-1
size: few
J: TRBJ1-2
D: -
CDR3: CASSLGRGYGYTF
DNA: TGTGCCAGCAGCCTTGGGAGGGGCTATGGCTACACCTTC

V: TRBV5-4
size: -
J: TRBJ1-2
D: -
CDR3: CASSYEGNYGYTF
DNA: TGTGCCAGCAGCTATGAGGGCAACTATGGCTACACCTTC

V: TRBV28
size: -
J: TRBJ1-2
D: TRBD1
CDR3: CASSLTPMTGGGPYTF
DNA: TGTGCCAGCAGTTTAACACCTATGACAGGGGGTGGACCCTACACCTTC

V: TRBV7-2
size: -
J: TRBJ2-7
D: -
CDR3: CASSLGSQGGYEQYF
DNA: TGTGCCAGCAGCTTAGGATCACAGGGTGGCTACGAGCAGTACTTC

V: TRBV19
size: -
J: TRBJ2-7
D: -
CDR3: CASSADSTNSYEQYF
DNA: TGTGCCAGTAGTGCCGACAGTACGAATTCCTACGAGCAGTACTTC

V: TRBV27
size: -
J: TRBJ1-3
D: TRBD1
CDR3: CASRPSGTELFSGNTIYF
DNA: TGTGCCAGCAGGCCTTCCGGGACAGAACTCTTCTCTGGAAACACCATATATTTT